These 27 T cell receptor beta chains came from one sample sequenced in a study of blood T cells in healthy people across ages. A J-beta primer mix and a sample-barcoded 5' primer were used in a second PCR of about 6 to 12 cycles. TCRdb recomputed calls from the 5' RACE reads with MiXCR, one row per CDR3 protein. This table has approximately 1.5 million distinct CDR3 sequences, roughly a third appearing once. The sample was blood. These receptors all come from a woman in her 30s in good health.

This clonotype was found a few times. This rearrangement joins TRBV20-1 to TRBJ1-6; D uncertain. Germline V gene data show CDR1 as DFQATT and CDR2 as SNEGSKA (reference sequence). This CDR3 is 16 amino acids long. V dropped 0 bases and J dropped 9 bases, with 18 bases sitting between them. Here the CDR3 reads CSARDGRVPYGSPLHF. The CDR3 DNA reads as TGCAGTGCTAGAGATGGACGGGTGCCGTATGGTTCACCCCTCCACTTT.

This clonotype was counted a few times. The gene calls are TRBV10-2 and TRBJ2-7; no definite D call. V was pared by 4 bases and J by 2 bases, with 12 bases between. The CDR3 is made up of 14 amino acids. Germline V gene lookup returns CDR1 WSHSY and CDR2 SAAADI. As DNA, the CDR3 is TGCGCCAGCAGTGGACACTCACCCACCTACGAGCAGTACTTC. This encodes CASSGHSPTYEQYF.

The V call is TRBV20-1, the J call TRBJ2-1, with 9 bases fitting TRBD1. The CDR3 extends over 15 amino acids. Per germline, CDR1 DFQATT and CDR2 SNEGSKA (reference sequence). The V gene end was trimmed by 3 bases and the J gene end by 8 bases; junction bases not matched to a gene: 11. CDR3: CSARAGTGREYEQFF. CDR3 DNA sequence: TGCAGTGCTAGGGCCGGGACAGGGAGGGAGTATGAGCAGTTCTTC.

A remark on this clonotype: Without the conserved terminal phenylalanine or tryptophan, this CDR3 likely stems from a read error. The chain employs TRBV7-2 and TRBJ2-3; D remains unclear. Germline V gene data show CDR1 as SGHTA and CDR2 as FQGNSA. Trimming left V 0 bases short and J 3 bases short, with 4 bases between. The CDR3 covers 13 residues. The CDR3: CASSLAVTDTQYV. For the CDR3, the DNA is TGTGCCAGCAGCTTAGCTGTTACAGATACGCAGTATGTT.

This clonotype was detected a few times. The chain links TRBV20-1 to TRBJ2-3; D not resolved. The V end lost 4 bases, the J end lost 0 bases, and 11 bases lay between the germline ends. This CDR3 is 14 amino acids long. Per the germline V gene, CDR1 is DFQATT and CDR2 is SNEGSKA (reference sequence). The CDR3 protein is CSAKPGPSTDTQYF. Here the CDR3 DNA reads TGCAGTGCTAAACCCGGACCTAGCACAGATACGCAGTATTTT.

This chain joins TRBV18 and TRBJ1-1, with 7 bases fitting TRBD1. V shed 2 bases, J shed 7 bases, and the junction held 7 bases outside the gene matches. From germline, CDR1 is KGHSH and CDR2 LQKENI. The CDR3 is 14 residues long. The CDR3, as DNA: TGTGCCAGCTCACCAAGGCAGGGGGTGGTTGAAGCTTTCTTT. It translates to CASSPRQGVVEAFF. Full variable domain (missing parts from reference TRBV18 and TRBJ1-1): NAGVMQNPRHLVRRRGQEARLRCSPMKGHSHVYWYRQLPEEGLKFMVYLQKENIIDESGMPKERFSAEFPKEGPSILRIQQVVRGDSAAYFCASSPRQGVVEAFFGQGTRLTVV.

This clonotype was recorded at least ten times. The chain carries TRBV4-1 and TRBJ2-5; D uncertain. This CDR3 comprises 12 residues. Germline loops: CDR1 MGHRA, CDR2 YSYEKL. The germline V and J ends were trimmed by 2 bases and 2 bases, with 3 bases remaining between them. The CDR3 loop is CASSQPQETQYF. The DNA of the CDR3 is TGCGCCAGCAGCCAACCGCAAGAGACCCAGTACTTC.

The chain has TRBV20-1 and TRBJ2-1, with a possible D match to TRBD2 (6 bases). Germline CDR1 and CDR2: DFQATT and SNEGSKA (reference sequence). There are 12 residues in the CDR3. The CDR3 reads CTQPGLYNEQFF. CDR3 nucleotides: TGCACCCAACCGGGACTCTACAATGAGCAGTTCTTC.

The count of this clonotype is one. The chain combines TRBV4-2 with TRBJ1-6; D is possibly TRBD1 (6 bases). V was trimmed by 5 bases and J by 7 bases, leaving 15 bases between them. CDR1 is LGHNA and CDR2 is YNFKEQ in the germline V gene. The CDR3 covers 15 residues. The CDR3 sequence: CASSACWDTNSPLHF. The CDR3 bases are TGTGCCAGCAGCGCCTGCTGGGACACGAATTCACCCCTCCACTTT.

In this sample, this clonotype turned up a few times. The V call is TRBV10-3, the J call TRBJ1-2; D is uncertain. V was clipped by 9 bases and J by 6 bases, with 11 bases between them. The CDR3 is made up of 11 amino acids. The germline gives CDR1 ENHRY, CDR2 SYGVKD. In nucleotides, the CDR3 is TGTGCCATTCACGCCGGGGATGGCTACACCTTC. Protein: CAIHAGDGYTF.

The chain uses TRBV7-2 and TRBJ1-6, with TRBD1 matching 8 bases. Germline values: CDR1 SGHTA, CDR2 FQGNSA. The CDR3 spans 14 residues. Trimming at V came to 5 bases and at J to 6 bases, leaving 3 bases not matched to a gene. CDR3 loop: CASSEQGGNSPLHF. DNA for the CDR3: TGTGCCAGCAGCGAACAGGGGGGTAATTCACCCCTCCACTTT.

This clonotype was observed a few times. CDR3 sequence reads: CSARQRTGNYGYTF. As DNA, the CDR3 is TGCAGTGCTAGACAAAGGACGGGGAACTATGGCTACACCTTC. The V gene is TRBV20-1, the J gene TRBJ1-2; no clear D. Germline assignment: CDR1 DFQATT and CDR2 SNEGSKA (reference sequence). CDR3 length: 14 amino acids. V was trimmed by 2 bases and J by 2 bases, leaving 12 bases between them.

This sequence joins TRBV6-2 or TRBV6-3 and TRBJ2-3, with 11 nucleotides matching TRBD2. Germline V CDR1 and CDR2: MNHEY, SVGEGT. Losses at the gene ends were 7 bases for V and 2 bases for J; bases not matched to a gene: 5. The CDR3 totals 15 residues. Written as DNA, the CDR3 is TGTGCCAGCATCCCACTAGCGGGGGTCACAGATACGCAGTATTTT. Translating it yields CASIPLAGVTDTQYF.

This clonotype was seen a handful of times. The chain is built from TRBV5-1 and TRBJ2-5; possible D gene TRBD2, 5 bases. Looked up from germline, CDR1 is SGHRS and CDR2 is YFSETQ. Trimming left V 0 bases short and J 5 bases short, with 14 bases between. The CDR3 sequence is 15 residues long. The chain's CDR3 is CASSLESGSGETQYF. CDR3 in DNA: TGCGCCAGCAGCTTGGAATCGGGCTCGGGGGAGACCCAGTACTTC.

The gene calls are TRBV5-1 and TRBJ1-2; tentative D call: TRBD1 (6 bases). Trimming removed 0 bases from V and 4 bases from J, with 19 bases in between. CDR1 and CDR2 (germline): SGHRS, YFSETQ. The length of the CDR3 is 17 residues. CDR3 region: CASSLASGQPRGYGYTF. The DNA for the CDR3 is TGCGCCAGCAGCTTGGCCTCAGGACAGCCACGGGGCTATGGCTACACCTTC.

This clonotype was detected only a few times. V usage is TRBV12-3 or TRBV12-4 and J usage is TRBJ2-7; the D is unclear. The CDR3 has 13 amino acids. V lost 6 bases, J lost 4 bases, and 13 bases lay in between. CDR3 loop: CASRLSSRYEQYF. The CDR3 DNA reads TGTGCCAGCAGGCTCAGTAGTAGGTACGAGCAGTACTTC.

V gene TRBV7-3 combines with J gene TRBJ2-1, with 9 bases identical to TRBD1. V lost 5 bases, J lost 9 bases, and 8 bases stayed unmatched. From germline, CDR1 is SGHTA and CDR2 FQGTGA. This CDR3 spans 14 amino acids. DNA of the CDR3: TGTGCCAGCAGCACCGGGACAGGGAATAGTGAGCAGTTCTTC. Its translation is CASSTGTGNSEQFF.

This chain links TRBV11-2 with TRBJ2-3, with 9 bases lining up with TRBD2. V lost 1 base to trimming and J lost 10 bases; unmatched junction nucleotides: 9. The germline CDR1 and CDR2 sequences are SGHAT and FQNNGV. This CDR3 region has 15 residues. The CDR3 loop is CASSLVLAGSHAQYF. DNA for the CDR3: TGTGCCAGCAGCTTAGTGCTAGCGGGGTCCCATGCGCAGTATTTT.

This rearrangement joins TRBV6-5 to TRBJ1-2, with D uncertain. CDR3 length: 13 residues. Trimming pared 0 bases from V and 10 bases from J, leaving 12 bases between. Per the germline V gene, CDR1 is MNHEY and CDR2 is SVGAGI. Here the CDR3 reads CASSYSSHGDYTF. The CDR3 nucleotides are TGTGCCAGCAGTTACTCATCCCACGGTGACTACACCTTC.

The V call is TRBV5-5, the J call TRBJ2-2; no definite D call. This CDR3 contains 13 residues. CDR1 and CDR2 (germline): SGHKS, YYEKEE (reference sequence). V was pared by 1 base and J by 6 bases, with 7 bases between. The CDR3 coding sequence is TGTGCCAGCAGCTTGATCTCTTCCGGGGAGCTGTTTTTT. Its translation: CASSLISSGELFF.

This chain connects TRBV20-1 to TRBJ2-7; D unclear. The ends were cut back, 5 bases at V and 0 bases at J, with 11 bases in the middle. CDR1 is DFQATT, CDR2 SNEGSKA, per germline (reference sequence). CDR3 length equals 13 residues. This CDR3 reads CSASHSRSYEQYF. The CDR3 bases are TGCAGTGCTTCCCATAGTCGCTCCTACGAGCAGTACTTC.

This clonotype was recorded at least ten times. The J gene is TRBJ2-5, the V gene TRBV9, with D hard to call. Trimming left V 0 bases short and J 2 bases short, with 11 bases between. Germline V gene sequence: CDR1 SGDLS, CDR2 YYNGEE. The CDR3 spans 15 residues. CDR3 sequence (DNA): TGTGCCAGCAGCGTAGGTGGGTCCCCGCAAGAGACCCAGTACTTC. Its protein is CASSVGGSPQETQYF.

The rearrangement joins TRBV10-3 to TRBJ1-5; a weak D match, TRBD1 (6 bases). Germline lookup yields CDR1 ENHRY and CDR2 SYGVKD. V was pared by 3 bases and J by 2 bases, with 11 bases between. The CDR3 runs to 15 residues. The CDR3 sequence is CAISDRGGGNQPQHF. CDR3 sequence (DNA): TGTGCCATCAGTGACAGGGGAGGGGGCAATCAGCCCCAGCATTTT.

This clonotype was observed at least ten times. The chain joins TRBV12-3 or TRBV12-4 to TRBJ2-7; 8 bases match TRBD1. V lost 5 bases and J lost 0; bases outside the gene matches: 6. The CDR3 length is 15 residues. CDR3 DNA: TGTGCCAGCAGTCCGGACAGGGTTAACTCCTACGAGCAGTACTTC. This translates into CASSPDRVNSYEQYF.

The chain joins TRBV7-2 to TRBJ1-6; 7 positions agree with TRBD1. Trimming at V came to 5 bases and at J to 6 bases, leaving 13 bases not matched to a gene. In germline, CDR1 is SGHTA, CDR2 FQGNSA. There are 17 residues in the CDR3. The CDR3 here is CASSPTNSGTANSPLHF. CDR3 coding DNA: TGTGCCAGCAGCCCAACAAATTCCGGGACAGCTAATTCACCCCTCCACTTT.

About this clonotype itself: One base away lies a much larger clone, so this may be a sequencing read error. The genes are TRBV12-3 or TRBV12-4 and TRBJ2-5; unclear D gene. V lost 3 bases and J lost 7, with 12 bases in between. This CDR3 comprises 13 residues. This chain's CDR3 is CASSFLGEGTQYF. CDR3 nucleotide sequence: TGTGCCAGCAGTTTCCTAGGAGAAGGGACCCAGTACTTC.

A note on this clonotype: The junction shows a germline mismatch at one end, possibly a read error. The chain is built from TRBV20-1 and TRBJ2-1, with 15 bases matching TRBD2. Per the germline V gene, CDR1 is DFQATT and CDR2 is SNEGSKA (reference sequence). CDR3 size: 16 residues. CDR3 protein: CSARTSGGVSYNEQFF. CDR3 in DNA: TGCAGTGCTCGGACTAGCGGGGGGGTGTCCTATAATGAGCAGTTCTTC.